The 27 T cell receptor beta chains given below trace back to one sample, sequenced in a study of metastatic and nonmetastatic thyroid tumors. Patients underwent thyroid surgery, and none had received any treatment before it. TCRdb reanalyzed the PCR reads with MiXCR. The sample comprises about 38,000 clones, around half of which are singletons, and roughly 25% rests with the top ten. Sequenced sample: tumor tissue. The source is a male donor with papillary thyroid cancer or a benign thyroid nodule (not recorded which). Some clones in this sample may be carry-over from other donors' samples.

This clone was observed a few times. CDR3 region: CASSELGAHNEQFF. In DNA form, the CDR3 reads TGTGCCAGCAGTGAACTAGGAGCACACAATGAGCAGTTCTTC. V gene TRBV6-4 combines with J gene TRBJ2-1; the D gene is possibly TRBD2 (5 bases). The germline CDR1 and CDR2 sequences are MRHNA and SNTAGT. The CDR3 extends over 14 amino acids. V gave up 3 bases and J gave up 5 bases, with 11 bases separating them.

The chain joins TRBV20-1 to TRBJ1-1; D unclear. The CDR3 consists of 11 residues. The ends were cut back, 3 bases at V and 3 bases at J, with 5 bases in the middle. Germline CDR1 reads DFQATT; CDR2 reads SNEGSKA (reference sequence). The CDR3 reads CSAREYTEAFF. In DNA form, the CDR3 reads TGCAGTGCTAGGGAATACACTGAAGCTTTCTTT.

The chain is built from TRBV18 and TRBJ2-7; D perhaps matches TRBD2 (7 bases). Germline assignment: CDR1 KGHSH and CDR2 LQKENI. The CDR3 is 13 amino acids. Between the trimmed V and J ends, which lost 2 bases and 7 bases, there was a span of 12 bases. CDR3 amino acids: CASSPGRGTEQYF. In DNA form, the CDR3 reads TGTGCCAGCTCACCAGGGAGGGGGACAGAGCAGTACTTC. Filled out from reference TRBV18 and TRBJ2-7, the complete variable domain reads NAGVMQNPRHLVRRRGQEARLRCSPMKGHSHVYWYRQLPEEGLKFMVYLQKENIIDESGMPKERFSAEFPKEGPSILRIQQVVRGDSAAYFCASSPGRGTEQYFGPGTRLTVT.

The chain combines TRBV11-2 with TRBJ2-7; D might be TRBD1 or TRBD2, each matching 5 bases. V was clipped by 7 bases and J by 5 bases, with 27 bases between them. The length of the CDR3 is 17 residues. CDR1 and CDR2 from the germline V gene are SGHAT and FQNNGV. The CDR3 is CASTHYLAVGGQNEQYF. The CDR3 bases are TGTGCCAGCACCCATTATTTGGCGGTTGGGGGTCAGAACGAGCAGTACTTC.

This clone appeared a few times. The CDR3: CASSVQAGAPNEQFF. In DNA form, the CDR3 reads TGTGCCAGCAGTGTCCAAGCCGGGGCTCCTAATGAGCAGTTCTTC. The V gene is TRBV12-3 or TRBV12-4, the J gene TRBJ2-1, with D perhaps TRBD1 or TRBD2 (5 bases each). Trimming stripped 5 bases from V and 7 bases from J, with 18 bases between. This CDR3 has 15 residues.

V gene TRBV5-1 combines with J gene TRBJ2-1; possibly TRBD1 for D (7 bases). The germline V gene encodes CDR1 SGHRS and CDR2 YFSETQ. This CDR3 is 13 amino acids long. V was pared by 3 bases and J by 7 bases, with 11 bases between. The CDR3 loop reads CASSSRGENEQFF. The CDR3 DNA follows: TGCGCCAGCAGCTCCAGGGGGGAGAATGAGCAGTTCTTC.

This clone was seen repeatedly, ten times or more. The chain combines TRBV19 with TRBJ2-3; 8 nucleotides align to TRBD1. Germline CDR1 is LNHDA and CDR2 is SQIVND (reference sequence). Trimming removed 3 bases from V and 7 bases from J; junction bases left unmatched: 6. The CDR3 is 14 amino acids. CDR3 amino acids: CASSISGGEYTQYF. CDR3 DNA: TGTGCCAGTAGTATCTCAGGGGGCGAGTATACGCAGTATTTT.

V gene TRBV30 combines with J gene TRBJ1-6, with 9 bases fitting TRBD1. Losses at the gene ends were 3 bases for V and 7 bases for J; bases not matched to a gene: 4. The CDR3 has 14 amino acids. CDR1 is GTSNPN and CDR2 is SVGIG in the germline V gene (reference sequence). CDR3 residues: CAWRGTGPNSPLHF. CDR3 nucleotides: TGTGCCTGGAGGGGGACAGGGCCCAATTCACCCCTCCACTTT.

In this sample, this clone turned up a few times. This chain joins TRBV20-1 and TRBJ2-6, with no clear D. The CDR3 consists of 18 residues. The V gene lost 0 bases and the J gene lost 0 bases, with 15 bases spanning the gap. The germline V gene has CDR1 DFQATT and CDR2 SNEGSKA (reference sequence). CDR3 amino acids: CSARDRRGKISGANVLTF. The CDR3 coding sequence is TGCAGTGCTAGAGATCGAAGAGGTAAAATCTCTGGGGCCAACGTCCTGACTTTC.

The chain links TRBV11-3 to TRBJ2-3; D is unclear. The V and J ends lost 5 bases and 0 bases respectively, with 9 bases between them. CDR3 length: 14 residues. Germline assignment: CDR1 SGHNT and CDR2 YENEEA. As DNA, the CDR3 is TGTGCCAGCAGCCTAGGGTCTAGCACAGATACGCAGTATTTT. It translates to CASSLGSSTDTQYF.

The chain links TRBV5-1 to TRBJ1-1; TRBD1 is a possible D gene (5 bases). V was cut by 0 bases and J by 1 base, with 7 bases left in between. This CDR3 region has 14 residues. Germline CDR1 is SGHRS and CDR2 is YFSETQ. The DNA of the CDR3 is TGCGCCAGCAGCTTGGGCAGGGAGAACACTGAAGCTTTCTTT. This encodes CASSLGRENTEAFF. The full variable domain, with the rest looked up from reference TRBV5-1 and TRBJ1-1, is KAGVTQTPRYLIKTRGQQVTLSCSPISGHRSVSWYQQTPGQGLQFLFEYFSETQRNKGNFPGRFSGRQFSNSRSEMNVSTLELGDSALYLCASSLGRENTEAFFGQGTRLTVV.

In this sample, this clone turned up a few times. The chain combines TRBV6-2 or TRBV6-3 with TRBJ2-3, with D maybe TRBD1 (6 bases). The germline V and J ends were trimmed by 7 bases and 6 bases, with 8 bases remaining between them. Germline assignment: CDR1 MNHEY and CDR2 SVGEGT. The CDR3 length is 11 residues. CDR3 bases: TGTGCCAGCACCGACAGGGATACGCAGTATTTT. As protein: CASTDRDTQYF.

This clone came up a few times. The gene calls are TRBV4-1 and TRBJ2-7, with TRBD2 identical over 12 bases. Germline V gene data show CDR1 as MGHRA and CDR2 as YSYEKL. CDR3 length equals 19 residues. Losses at the gene ends were 7 bases for V and 4 bases for J; bases not matched to a gene: 20. The CDR3 DNA sequence: TGCGCCAGCAACCTCAAGGCACAAGGACTAGCGGGGAGCATTTACGAGCAGTACTTC. It yields the protein CASNLKAQGLAGSIYEQYF.

The chain is built from TRBV30 and TRBJ2-6; D call uncertain. The CDR3 is 16 amino acids. Between the trimmed V and J ends, which lost 1 base and 1 base, there was a span of 11 bases. CDR1 is GTSNPN and CDR2 is SVGIG in the germline V gene (reference sequence). The CDR3 DNA reads as TGTGCCTGGAGTGGTAGGGTGGGATCTGGGGCCAACGTCCTGACTTTC. Its translation: CAWSGRVGSGANVLTF.

This chain uses TRBV11-2 with TRBJ2-3; 7 nucleotides agree with TRBD2. CDR1 and CDR2 from the germline V gene are SGHAT and FQNNGV. The CDR3 runs 15 residues. V lost 3 bases, J lost 6 bases, and 9 bases stayed unmatched. CDR3 residues: CASSLGSGPRDTQYF. CDR3 sequence (DNA): TGTGCCAGCAGCTTGGGTAGCGGGCCGAGGGATACGCAGTATTTT.

This clone was observed a handful of times. The chain is built from TRBV15 and TRBJ2-1; D is unresolved. V was clipped by 2 bases and J by 12 bases, with 17 bases between them. The CDR3 has 14 residues. CDR1 LNHNV and CDR2 YYDKDF come from the germline V gene (reference sequence). The CDR3 nucleotides read TGTGCCACCAGCAGAACAATAAGCGAGGCCTGGCAGTTCTTC. Residues: CATSRTISEAWQFF.

This clone was seen once. The genes are TRBV20-1 and TRBJ1-2; TRBD1 matches at 9 bases. J gave up 3 bases and V 6 bases, and 8 bases lay outside the gene matches. The CDR3 loop spans 14 amino acids. Germline V CDR1 and CDR2: DFQATT, SNEGSKA (reference sequence). For the CDR3, the DNA is TGCAGTGCCCCGACAGACAGGGGGGACTATGGCTACACCTTC. Protein product: CSAPTDRGDYGYTF.

DNA of the CDR3: TGCGCCAGCAGCAGGGACGACTCTGGGGCCAACGTCCTGACTTTC. Encoded protein: CASSRDDSGANVLTF. The chain joins TRBV4-1 to TRBJ2-6; either TRBD1 or TRBD2 may supply D (5 bases each). The germline gives CDR1 MGHRA, CDR2 YSYEKL. CDR3 length equals 15 residues. The V end was cut by 5 bases, the J end by 0 bases, with 8 bases between.

This rearrangement joins TRBV11-1 to TRBJ1-1; 8 bases line up with TRBD1. CDR3 length: 13 residues. The V gene's germline CDR1 is SGHAT and CDR2 FQDESV (reference sequence). After removal of 3 bases from V and 6 bases from J, the junction contained 3 bases not matched to a gene. CDR3 sequence reads: CASSFRQGSEAFF. For the CDR3, the DNA is TGTGCCAGCAGCTTTCGACAGGGGTCTGAAGCTTTCTTT.

This clone was found a few times. The chain uses TRBV19 and TRBJ2-7, with 8 bases identical to TRBD1. The CDR3 is 14 amino acids. Germline CDR1 LNHDA, CDR2 SQIVND (reference sequence). V was clipped by 5 bases and J by 0 bases; unmatched bases: 3. This CDR3 is CASSEDRGSYEQYF. The CDR3, as DNA: TGTGCCAGTAGTGAAGACAGGGGCTCCTACGAGCAGTACTTC. Combining the CDR3 with reference TRBV19 and TRBJ2-7 gives the whole variable domain DGGITQSPKYLFRKEGQNVTLSCEQNLNHDAMYWYRQDPGQGLRLIYYSQIVNDFQKGDIAEGYSVSREKKESFPLTVTSAQKNPTAFYLCASSEDRGSYEQYFGPGTRLTVT.

The rearrangement joins TRBV28 to TRBJ2-7, with 7 bases that match TRBD2. V lost 7 bases to trimming and J lost 4 bases; unmatched junction nucleotides: 7. Germline-derived CDR1 and CDR2 are MDHEN and SYDVKM. The CDR3 loop spans 13 amino acids. CDR3 DNA: TGTGCCAGCAAGCTAGCGGCATTATACGAGCAGTACTTC. Translating gives CASKLAALYEQYF.

J is TRBJ1-2 and V is TRBV5-1; TRBD1 is a possible D gene (5 bases). The V gene lost 3 bases and the J gene lost 1 base, with 10 bases spanning the gap. CDR1 SGHRS and CDR2 YFSETQ come from the germline V gene. This CDR3 region has 14 residues. In DNA, the CDR3 is TGCGCCAGCAGCTCGACAGTATTTAACTATGGCTACACCTTC. This codes for CASSSTVFNYGYTF.

The chain has TRBV20-1 and TRBJ1-2; D is unresolved. Trimming took 3 bases from V and 6 from J, leaving 20 bases between them. The CDR3 length is 15 residues. The V gene's germline CDR1 is DFQATT and CDR2 SNEGSKA (reference sequence). In nucleotides, the CDR3 is TGCAGTGCTAGGGCTTTAACACGGACCGAACATGGCTACACCTTC. Encoded protein: CSARALTRTEHGYTF.

This clone is a singleton in its sample. The DNA of the CDR3 is TGCGCCAGCCGGCCAGAGATATCTGGGGCCAACGTCCTGACTTTC. This encodes CASRPEISGANVLTF. The rearrangement uses TRBV5-1 and TRBJ2-6; D is uncertain. The CDR3 is 15 residues long. Germline loops: CDR1 SGHRS, CDR2 YFSETQ. V shed 7 bases and J shed 1 base, with 12 bases lying between them.

To note about this clone: Sequence at one end of the junction differs from germline and may be a read error. The chain is built from TRBV3-1 and TRBJ2-7; D remains ambiguous. Germline CDR1 reads LGHDT; CDR2 reads YNNKEL (reference sequence). The CDR3 sequence is 15 residues long. The CDR3 DNA reads TGTGCCATCAGCCAGATCGGCCCGACCACCTACGAGCAGTACTTC. Translated, it gives CAISQIGPTTYEQYF.

This clone was picked up many times. V gene TRBV10-1 combines with J gene TRBJ1-5, with D uncertain. There are 14 residues in the CDR3. Germline V CDR1 and CDR2: WNHNN, SYGVQD (reference sequence). V was trimmed by 4 bases and J by 6 bases, leaving 13 bases between them. This CDR3 reads CASSGKGRAQPQHF. For the CDR3, the DNA is TGCGCCAGCAGTGGAAAAGGGAGGGCTCAGCCCCAGCATTTT.

This clone was detected a few times. The rearrangement joins TRBV30 to TRBJ2-7; TRBD1 aligns across 7 bases. CDR3 length equals 13 residues. Germline assignment: CDR1 GTSNPN and CDR2 SVGIG (reference sequence). The J segment lost 6 bases and the V segment lost 0 bases, leaving 5 bases of the junction unmatched. Written as DNA, the CDR3 is TGTGCCTGGAGTGTGGCAGGGGGTTCCGAGCAGTACTTC. This translates into CAWSVAGGSEQYF.